This T cell receptor beta chain was identified during a study of blood T cell repertoires in COVID-19. Study-level background: Italy, Spain and the United States were the sources of the convalescent and acute COVID-19 samples. T cells, B-cell-depleted T cells, or PBMCs provided the cDNA or gDNA that served as material.

The germline V gene encodes CDR1 SGHKS and CDR2 YYEKEE (reference sequence). V gave up 1 base and J gave up 1 base, with 11 bases separating them. The length of the CDR3 is 15 residues. Authors' data handling: Amplification from reference gene primers served as the basis for estimated nucleated cell counts. Assay used: immunoSEQ multiplex PCR; TCRdb lists only in-frame clones, some missing. V and J calls and clone size come straight from that table; D and trimming were deduced from the DNA. The sample lists around 93,000 clones; roughly 88% were seen once. The sequenced material came from peripheral blood. The clonotype originates from a man of 80 years or more with acute or convalescent COVID-19. V and J are TRBV5-5 and TRBJ1-1; the D is unclear. The DNA for the CDR3 is TGTGCCAGCAGCTTGTCATACGGAGAGAACACTGAAGCTTTCTTT. It codes for CASSLSYGENTEAFF. Full variable domain (missing parts from reference TRBV5-5 and TRBJ1-1): DAGVTQSPTHLIKTRGQQVTLRCSPISGHKSVSWYQQVLGQGPQFIFQYYEKEERGRGNFPDRFSARQFPNYSSELNVNALLLGDSALYLCASSLSYGENTEAFFGQGTRLTVV.